This T cell receptor beta chain was sequenced during a study of T cell responses to AZD1222 COVID-19 vaccine. The CDR3 is made up of 14 amino acids. The V gene end was trimmed by 4 bases and the J gene end by 5 bases; junction bases not matched to a gene: 8. From germline, CDR1 is SEHNR and CDR2 FQNEAQ (reference sequence). TCRdb's table, derived via immunoSEQ multiplex PCR, lists solely in-frame clones and lacks some. The sample yields about 110,000 clones, roughly nine tenths seen once. The sample in question was peripheral blood, obtained on day 0 of AZD1222 vaccination. The chain carries TRBV7-9 and TRBJ2-7; 7 positions match TRBD1. The source is an adult in good health. The CDR3 protein is CASSSSTGVNEQYF. CDR3 sequence (DNA): TGTGCCAGCAGCTCCTCCACAGGGGTCAACGAGCAGTACTTC.